This TCR beta chain came from a study of blood T cell repertoires in COVID-19. The wider study: Collection of acute and convalescent COVID-19 samples took place in the United States, Italy and Spain.

Repertoires were generated with immunoSEQ multiplex PCR, while TCRdb's copy carries only in-frame clones and drops some. This sample has about 180,000 clones, with around 87% found just once. The length of the CDR3 is 15 residues. J gave up 5 bases and V 6 bases, and 8 bases lay outside the gene matches. Germline V CDR1 and CDR2: MNHEY, SVGAGI. The receptor was isolated from a man between 40 and 49 years old with active or convalescent COVID-19. Sequenced material: peripheral blood. This chain connects TRBV6-5 to TRBJ1-1, with TRBD1 identical over 11 bases. The CDR3 DNA reads as TGTGCCAGCAGACCGGCAGGACAGGGGGCGACTGAAGCTTTCTTT. Its translation: CASRPAGQGATEAFF.